Presented here are 11 T cell receptor beta chains from one specimen sequenced in a study of response to subunit inactivated influenza vaccine. TCRdb analysed the RT-PCR reads with MiXCR anew, one entry per CDR3 protein. The data hold about 180,000 distinct CDR3 sequences, with 9.2% observed a single time. Source: non-naive T cells sorted from PBMCs, taken on the day of vaccination. The source of these receptors is a man aged 45 to 65 who received an inactivated influenza vaccine.

V gene TRBV6-1 combines with J gene TRBJ1-5; D is ambiguous. The CDR3 is 14 residues long. Germline V lookup: CDR1 MNHNS, CDR2 SASEGT. The V end lost 0 bases, the J end lost 5 bases, and 8 bases lay between the germline ends. The CDR3 is CASSEARFYQPQHF. In nucleotides, the CDR3 is TGTGCCAGCAGTGAAGCGAGGTTCTATCAGCCCCAGCATTTT.

This clonotype was counted many times. The chain joins TRBV3-1 to TRBJ1-1; 9 nucleotides align to TRBD1. CDR1 and CDR2 from the germline V gene are LGHDT and YNNKEL (reference sequence). The ends lost 2 bases at V and 12 bases at J; junction bases unmatched: 7. The CDR3 is 13 residues long. The CDR3 nucleotides read TGTGCCAGCAGCCAATCTTACAGGGGGCCAACTTTCTTT. This sequence encodes CASSQSYRGPTFF.

There are a few counts of this clonotype. The J gene is TRBJ2-5, the V gene TRBV27, with TRBD1 identical over 7 bases. Germline CDR1 and CDR2: MNHEY and SMNVEV (reference sequence). The CDR3 extends over 15 amino acids. V dropped 10 bases and J dropped 0; count of bases not matched to a gene: 11. DNA of the CDR3: TGTGCCATCTCCCTACTGGGACAGAACCAAGAGACCCAGTACTTC. Protein product: CAISLLGQNQETQYF.

This sequence joins TRBV27 and TRBJ2-7, with 9 positions matching TRBD2. Germline values: CDR1 MNHEY, CDR2 SMNVEV (reference sequence). The CDR3 runs to 13 residues. After removal of 5 bases from V and 3 bases from J, the junction contained 2 bases not matched to a gene. This CDR3 reads CASSLREGYEQYF. As DNA, the CDR3 is TGTGCCAGCAGTCTGCGGGAGGGCTACGAGCAGTACTTC.

This clonotype was detected ten times or more. This rearrangement joins TRBV12-3 or TRBV12-4 to TRBJ1-1, with 7 bases that match TRBD1. J lost 3 bases, V lost 3 bases, and 4 bases had no gene match. This CDR3 has 14 amino acids. The CDR3 region is CASSFTGADTEAFF. CDR3 bases: TGTGCCAGCAGTTTTACAGGGGCGGACACTGAAGCTTTCTTT.

There are a few counts of this clonotype. The V and J genes are TRBV5-6 and TRBJ2-3; 9 nucleotides align to TRBD2. J lost 2 bases, V lost 0 bases, and 1 base had no gene match. In germline, CDR1 is SGHDT, CDR2 YYEEEE. The CDR3 runs to 15 residues. The CDR3 coding sequence is TGTGCCAGCAGCTTGGTAGCGGGGGTCACAGATACGCAGTATTTT. Protein: CASSLVAGVTDTQYF.

This clonotype was seen ten or more times. The junction shows a germline mismatch at one end, possibly a read error. The chain recombines TRBV29-1 with TRBJ2-1; D may be TRBD2 (5 bases). The germline V gene has CDR1 SQVTM and CDR2 ANQGSEA. There are 10 residues in the CDR3. CDR3 DNA sequence: TGCAGCGTTGTCCGGGGTACTGTGGTCTTC. It yields the protein CSVVRGTVVF.

This clonotype has just a few counts. The chain recombines TRBV19 with TRBJ2-1; no definite D call. CDR1 LNHDA and CDR2 SQIVND come from the germline V gene (reference sequence). V lost 5 bases, J lost 0 bases, and 14 bases lay in between. CDR3 length: 16 amino acids. The DNA of the CDR3 is TGTGCCAGTAGTCCGACGCTCTCGCACTCCTACAATGAGCAGTTCTTC. This translates into CASSPTLSHSYNEQFF.

This clonotype was detected many times. The chain joins TRBV12-3 or TRBV12-4 to TRBJ1-2, with a possible D match to TRBD1 (6 bases). The ends were cut back, 6 bases at V and 8 bases at J, with 13 bases in the middle. The CDR3 length is 12 residues. The CDR3 reads CASSGTFLGYTF. CDR3 sequence (DNA): TGTGCCAGCAGCGGGACATTTTTAGGCTACACCTTC.

The V call is TRBV9, the J call TRBJ2-3; D unclear. V lost 2 bases and J lost 2, with 12 bases in between. Germline V CDR1 and CDR2: SGDLS, YYNGEE. The CDR3 has 15 amino acids. The CDR3 sequence: CASSVSPGTTDTQYF. In nucleotides, the CDR3 is TGTGCCAGCAGCGTTTCTCCCGGAACCACAGATACGCAGTATTTT.

This clonotype was seen ten or more times. V and J are TRBV4-3 and TRBJ1-2, with 8 nucleotides matching TRBD1. Per the germline V gene, CDR1 is LGHNA and CDR2 is YSLEER. The V and J ends lost 4 bases and 4 bases, in that order; junction bases with no gene match: 5. The CDR3 runs to 14 residues. The CDR3 protein is CASSPDRAAYGYTF. The CDR3 nucleotides are TGCGCCAGCAGCCCGGACAGGGCGGCCTATGGCTACACCTTC.